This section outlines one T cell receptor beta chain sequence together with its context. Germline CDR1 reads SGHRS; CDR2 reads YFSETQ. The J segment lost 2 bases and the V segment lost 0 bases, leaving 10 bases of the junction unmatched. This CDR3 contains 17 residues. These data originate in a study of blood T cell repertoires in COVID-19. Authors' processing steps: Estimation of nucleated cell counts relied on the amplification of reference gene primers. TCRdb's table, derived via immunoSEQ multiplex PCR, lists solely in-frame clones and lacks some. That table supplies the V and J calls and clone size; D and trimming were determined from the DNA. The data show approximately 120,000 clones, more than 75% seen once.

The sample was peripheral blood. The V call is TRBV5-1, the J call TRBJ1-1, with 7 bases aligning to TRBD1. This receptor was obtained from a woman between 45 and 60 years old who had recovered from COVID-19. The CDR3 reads CASSLVPSNRGNTEAFF. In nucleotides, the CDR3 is TGCGCCAGCAGCTTGGTGCCGTCGAACAGGGGAAACACTGAAGCTTTCTTT.